Presented here are 23 T cell receptor beta chains from one specimen sequenced in a study of T-cell reconstitution after alpha-beta-depleted transplantation in children. A library of TCRbeta sequences, prepared with unique molecular identifiers, was generated. TCRdb passed the PCR reads through MiXCR, listing each CDR3 protein once. Of approximately 800,000 distinct CDR3 sequences in the sample, approximately 15% were seen once. Specimen: PBMCs, mostly from graft donor cells, collected 360 days after TCRalphabeta/CD19-depleted stem cell transplant. The receptor set was obtained from a male patient between 5 and 17 years old who had a stem cell transplant for acute lymphoblastic leukemia, so the T cells may come from the graft donor.

This clonotype was counted many times. The V call is TRBV7-2, the J call TRBJ2-4; D call uncertain. The CDR3 covers 16 residues. Trimming removed 1 base from V and 0 bases from J, with 10 bases in between. Germline values: CDR1 SGHTA, CDR2 FQGNSA. CDR3 DNA: TGTGCCAGCAGCTTAGGCCAAGGATTAGCCAAAAACATTCAGTACTTC. Amino acid sequence: CASSLGQGLAKNIQYF.

The chain is built from TRBV2 and TRBJ2-5; D gene unclear. Germline CDR1 reads SNHLY; CDR2 reads FYNNEI. V was shortened by 3 bases and J by 2 bases, with 19 bases between the two germline ends. This CDR3 has 17 residues. The CDR3 reads CASSDRVLADRQETQYF. In nucleotides, the CDR3 is TGTGCCAGCAGTGACCGGGTCCTGGCCGATCGGCAAGAGACCCAGTACTTC. Full variable domain (outside the CDR3, taken from reference TRBV2 and TRBJ2-5): EPEVTQTPSHQVTQMGQEVILRCVPISNHLYFYWYRQILGQKVEFLVSFYNNEISEKSEIFDDQFSVERPDGSNFTLKIRSTKLEDSAMYFCASSDRVLADRQETQYFGPGTRLLVL.

The rearrangement uses TRBV5-1 and TRBJ2-7; D might be TRBD1 (5 bases). The CDR3 covers 13 residues. Germline V gene sequence: CDR1 SGHRS, CDR2 YFSETQ. Trimming removed 4 bases at V and 3 bases at J, with 11 bases between. CDR3 nucleotides: TGCGCCAGCAGCCCAGGGATCGGCTACGAGCAGTACTTC. This sequence encodes CASSPGIGYEQYF.

There are a few counts of this clonotype. This rearrangement joins TRBV6-5 to TRBJ2-2, with 10 bases lining up with TRBD2. Unmatched junction bases numbered 6, after V lost 6 bases and J lost 5 bases. CDR3 size: 15 residues. Germline-derived CDR1 and CDR2 are MNHEY and SVGAGI. CDR3 bases: TGTGCCAGCAGGCCTAGCGGGAGTAATACCGGGGAGCTGTTTTTT. Encoded protein: CASRPSGSNTGELFF.

This clonotype was seen repeatedly, ten times or more. The chain employs TRBV12-3 or TRBV12-4 and TRBJ2-1; D gene ambiguous. The V end was cut by 5 bases, the J end by 5 bases, with 4 bases between. CDR3 length: 11 amino acids. The CDR3 bases are TGTGCCAGCAGTAGAAACAATGAGCAGTTCTTC. This encodes CASSRNNEQFF.

The V gene is TRBV27, the J gene TRBJ2-7; 7 bases map to TRBD2. CDR1 is MNHEY and CDR2 is SMNVEV in the germline V gene (reference sequence). V was pared by 4 bases and J by 6 bases, with 15 bases of the junction left unmatched. CDR3 size: 16 residues. In nucleotides, the CDR3 is TGTGCCAGCAGTTCACATATCGTCGGACTAGGCTCCGAGCAGTACTTC. It specifies CASSSHIVGLGSEQYF.

This clonotype was picked up a small number of times. The chain joins TRBV6-5 to TRBJ1-5; TRBD1 matches at 7 bases. This CDR3 is built from 14 residues. Germline CDR1 reads MNHEY; CDR2 reads SVGAGI. J lost 4 bases, V lost 2 bases, and 2 bases had no gene match. The CDR3 coding sequence is TGTGCCAGCAGTTACACACAGGGGAATCAGCCCCAGCATTTT. The encoded protein is CASSYTQGNQPQHF.

This clonotype was seen repeatedly, ten times or more. This sequence joins TRBV14 and TRBJ2-7; possibly TRBD1 for D (6 bases). The CDR3 sequence is 13 residues long. In germline, CDR1 is SGHDN, CDR2 FVKESK. V was pared by 4 bases and J by 5 bases, with 12 bases between. The CDR3 region is CASSLARGNEQYF. The CDR3 DNA follows: TGTGCCAGCAGCCTCGCTAGGGGGAACGAGCAGTACTTC.

This chain uses TRBV4-1 with TRBJ2-7, with 7 bases identical to TRBD2. The CDR3 contains 15 residues. The J segment lost 2 bases and the V segment lost 4 bases, leaving 8 bases of the junction unmatched. Germline CDR1 is MGHRA and CDR2 is YSYEKL. The DNA of the CDR3 is TGCGCCAGCAGCCCCGAAGGGGACTACGCCTACGAGCAGTACTTC. It is translated as CASSPEGDYAYEQYF.

This clonotype was counted only a few times. The chain has TRBV20-1 and TRBJ1-2; D is unclear. The CDR3 has 15 residues. Germline CDR1 and CDR2: DFQATT and SNEGSKA (reference sequence). The CDR3 nucleotides read TGCAAGGTTTTCGGCCTTTGGGGAATTAACTATGGCTACACCTTC. This sequence encodes CKVFGLWGINYGYTF.

J is TRBJ1-4 and V is TRBV24-1, with D unresolved. The V end lost 0 bases, the J end lost 8 bases, and 9 bases lay between the germline ends. Per germline, CDR1 KGHDR and CDR2 SFDVKD. The CDR3 sequence is 14 residues long. CDR3 amino acids: CATSDLGPEEKLFF. The CDR3 nucleotides read TGTGCCACCAGTGATTTGGGCCCTGAAGAAAAACTGTTTTTT.

The V and J genes are TRBV18 and TRBJ1-5, with no clear D. Germline V gene lookup returns CDR1 KGHSH and CDR2 LQKENI. The CDR3 runs to 14 residues. V lost 6 bases and J lost 5, with 14 bases in between. Here the CDR3 DNA reads TGTGCCAGCTCCGTCTTGGAGTCTCATCAGCCCCAGCATTTT. Translated, it gives CASSVLESHQPQHF.

This clonotype was seen a handful of times. V usage is TRBV7-2 and J usage is TRBJ2-7, with a tentative D call TRBD2 (6 bases). The germline CDR1 and CDR2 sequences are SGHTA and FQGNSA. The CDR3 contains 16 residues. Trimming left V 4 bases short and J 3 bases short, with 19 bases between. The chain's CDR3 is CASSSTGRGTLYEQYF. CDR3 sequence (DNA): TGTGCCAGCAGCTCCACTGGGCGAGGGACTCTCTACGAGCAGTACTTC.

The V gene is TRBV12-5, the J gene TRBJ2-2, with TRBD2 matching over 9 bases. The CDR3 runs to 16 residues. Per germline, CDR1 LGHNT and CDR2 FRNRAP. The V segment lost 4 bases and the J segment 5 bases; nucleotides outside the gene matches: 8. In DNA, the CDR3 is TGTGCTAGTGGTTCGGTCAGCGGGAGGTGGACCGGGGAGCTGTTTTTT. Encoded protein: CASGSVSGRWTGELFF.

The chain joins TRBV27 to TRBJ1-2, with D hard to call. Trimming cost V 0 bases and J 8 bases, with 7 bases left between them. There are 12 residues in the CDR3. Per germline, CDR1 MNHEY and CDR2 SMNVEV (reference sequence). The CDR3 DNA is TGTGCCAGCAGTTTATCAGGGTCAGGCTACACCTTC. Amino acids: CASSLSGSGYTF.

This chain joins TRBV18 and TRBJ2-1; D not resolved. The CDR3 covers 13 residues. V shed 0 bases and J shed 5 bases, with 5 bases lying between them. Germline lookup yields CDR1 KGHSH and CDR2 LQKENI. The CDR3 DNA reads as TGTGCCAGCTCACCACCGTCGAACAATGAGCAGTTCTTC. Its protein is CASSPPSNNEQFF.

A few counts support this clonotype. This chain connects TRBV7-8 to TRBJ2-3; 13 nucleotides align to TRBD2. V gave up 1 base and J gave up 3 bases; unmatched junction bases: 10. The CDR3 contains 19 residues. CDR1 SGHVS and CDR2 FQNEAQ come from the germline V gene. The CDR3 bases are TGTGCCAGCAGCTTAGGGAAACTAGCGGGAGGGCCGGGGACAGATACGCAGTATTTT. Translating it yields CASSLGKLAGGPGTDTQYF.

This clonotype turned up a few times. The CDR3 DNA sequence: TGTGCCACCAGCACCCTCCGACGACTTCAAGAGACCCAGTACTTC. This sequence encodes CATSTLRRLQETQYF. The chain carries TRBV15 and TRBJ2-5; no definite D call. The CDR3 has 15 residues. Germline-derived CDR1 and CDR2 are LNHNV and YYDKDF (reference sequence). Trimming pared 4 bases from V and 2 bases from J, leaving 14 bases between.

This clonotype was counted many times. The chain carries TRBV20-1 and TRBJ2-2, with 10 bases aligning to TRBD2. V lost 3 bases and J lost 8; bases outside the gene matches: 6. The CDR3 loop spans 14 amino acids. Germline V gene lookup returns CDR1 DFQATT and CDR2 SNEGSKA (reference sequence). DNA of the CDR3: TGCAGTGCTAGTCAGTCTAGCGGGAGTGGGGAGCTGTTTTTT. Translation: CSASQSSGSGELFF.

This clonotype was seen a handful of times. The chain carries TRBV20-1 and TRBJ1-4, with D maybe TRBD1 (5 bases). CDR1 is DFQATT and CDR2 is SNEGSKA in the germline V gene (reference sequence). Trimming cost V 4 bases and J 0 bases, with 27 bases left between them. The CDR3 has 20 residues. Here the CDR3 reads CSAIRTSLWGDHATNEKLFF. Written as DNA, the CDR3 is TGCAGTGCTATTCGCACGTCTTTATGGGGCGACCACGCAACTAATGAAAAACTGTTTTTT.

This chain joins TRBV20-1 and TRBJ1-4; the match to TRBD1 covers 7 bases. This CDR3 has 16 amino acids. The germline gives CDR1 DFQATT, CDR2 SNEGSKA (reference sequence). V shed 6 bases and J 1 base; nucleotides not matched to a gene: 11. The CDR3: CSAYRQGTVTNEKLFF. The CDR3 DNA reads as TGCAGTGCCTACAGACAGGGAACGGTAACTAATGAAAAACTGTTTTTT.

The J gene is TRBJ2-3, the V gene TRBV3-1, with TRBD2 matching 9 bases. In germline, CDR1 is LGHDT, CDR2 YNNKEL (reference sequence). The junction had 12 bases not matched to a gene; V was cut back by 0 bases and J by 5 bases. This CDR3 has 18 residues. Written as DNA, the CDR3 is TGTGCCAGCAGCCAAGAGCGGCGCGGGAGGGCCAGGGTAGATACGCAGTATTTT. Translating gives CASSQERRGRARVDTQYF.

This clonotype was detected only a few times. The chain is built from TRBV5-1 and TRBJ2-6, with a tentative D call TRBD2 (6 bases). The V end was cut by 2 bases, the J end by 1 base, with 13 bases between. The length of the CDR3 is 17 residues. Germline CDR1 reads SGHRS; CDR2 reads YFSETQ. The CDR3 DNA follows: TGCGCCAGCAGCTTTGGGGGGATGGGGTCTGGGGCCAACGTCCTGACTTTC. Translating it yields CASSFGGMGSGANVLTF.